This T cell receptor (beta chain) was obtained from a study of beta chain features in type 1 diabetes. Overall study results and limits: Short templates might get an advantage during PCR, and this would be equal in patients and controls. Shortening that was moderate but significant affected the TCRB CDR3s of Type 1 diabetes patients in all four CD4+ subsets. For patients, the naive, central memory and Treg TCRB repertoires appeared more alike than for healthy donors.

The study reverse transcribed the entire isolated RNA, so it sequenced expressed TCRB transcripts. The data were produced by immunoSEQ multiplex PCR, yet TCRdb's version contains in-frame clones alone and is incomplete. This sample has fewer than 450,000 clones, with about 13% found just once. Germline V gene sequence: CDR1 SGHAT, CDR2 FQNNGV. V shed 5 bases and J 5 bases; nucleotides not matched to a gene: 6. The CDR3 spans 13 residues. Turning to this clone: No antigen is known for it.

Sorting of CD4+ naive, central memory, regulatory and stem cell-like memory cells was performed via CD45RO/CCR7/CD25/CD127/CD95/CD27. Sorted populations all had greater than 98% purity. The chain recombines TRBV11-2 with TRBJ2-7; 7 nucleotides match TRBD1. Sequencing used naive CD4+ T cells from blood. The receptor comes from a woman aged 18-35 years with type 1 diabetes. The CDR3: CASSPAQGDEQYF. The DNA for the CDR3 is TGTGCCAGCAGCCCCGCTCAGGGGGACGAGCAGTACTTC.